This TCR beta chain is from a study of immune evolution from preneoplasia to lung adenocarcinoma. From germline, CDR1 is GTSNPN and CDR2 SVGIG (reference sequence). The V end was cut by 7 bases, the J end by 2 bases, with 15 bases between. The CDR3 length is 14 residues. Repertoires were generated with immunoSEQ multiplex PCR, while TCRdb's copy carries only in-frame clones and drops some. The table has some 5,200 clones, around four fifths seen once; the top ten hold 14% to 15%. The chain recombines TRBV30 with TRBJ2-1, with D hard to call. This TCR came from a person aged 50 or older with lung adenocarcinoma. Material for sequencing was FFPE normal lung tissue adjacent to the tumor. This chain's CDR3 is CASYLGITYNEQFF. The CDR3 DNA reads TGTGCCTCATATCTGGGCATAACCTACAATGAGCAGTTCTTC.